This is a list of T cell receptor beta chains from one sample in a study of CD8+ T cells in alopecia areata. This table comes from immunoSEQ multiplex PCR, and its TCRdb copy is limited to in-frame clones, with some not included. Of about 200,000 clones in the sample, more than 55% are singletons; the top ten hold approximately 4.9%. Sequencing used CD8+ T cells sorted from blood. The receptors here all came from a human donor in good health. CDR3s include the opening cysteine and the closing phenylalanine or tryptophan. Fields, in order: V gene, D gene, clone size, J gene, CDR3 DNA, CDR3 protein. The D gene is left open where the match is weak. A clone size is listed for some rows: how often the clone was seen (once, few, many), or a class if it is expanded.

TRBV5-4	TRBD2	.	TRBJ2-5	TGTGCCAGCAGCTTTGCGGGAGGGGCTGGGGAGACCCAGTACTTC	CASSFAGGAGETQYF
TRBV29-1	.	once	TRBJ2-2	TGCAGCGTTGCCGGGGGTCGCACCGGGGGGCTGTTTTTT	CSVAGGRTGGLFF
TRBV6-5	.	.	TRBJ1-2	TGTGCCAGCAGTTTGACCCAGAACTATGGCTACACCTTC	CASSLTQNYGYTF
TRBV15	.	.	TRBJ2-1	TGTGCCACCAGCAGGGCTTTGGGTGAGCAGTTCTTC	CATSRALGEQFF
TRBV5-4	.	once	TRBJ2-1	TGTGCCAGCAGCTTACAGGGTATCAGCTCCTACAATGAGCAGTTCTTC	CASSLQGISSYNEQFF
TRBV7-9	.	few	TRBJ2-1	TGTGCCAGCAGCCCCGACAGGAGCTCCTACAATGAGCAGTTCTTC	CASSPDRSSYNEQFF
TRBV7-8	.	.	TRBJ2-1	TGTGCCAGCAGCTGGGGGGGGCATAAACTCTCCTACAATGAGCAGTTCTTC	CASSWGGHKLSYNEQFF
TRBV9	.	.	TRBJ2-3	TGTGCCAGCAGCGTAGAAGGGCCCCCGGATACGCAGTATTTT	CASSVEGPPDTQYF
TRBV14	TRBD1	few	TRBJ1-1	TGTGCCAGCAGCCAAGAAGTTCGGACAGGGGCAGGCACTGAAGCTTTCTTT	CASSQEVRTGAGTEAFF
TRBV25-1	TRBD1	.	TRBJ1-1	TGTGCCAGCAGCTTAGACAGGGGGAGTGAAGCTTTCTTT	CASSLDRGSEAFF
TRBV7-9	TRBD1	.	TRBJ1-1	TGTGCCAGCAGCTCCAGACAGGGACCGAACACTGAAGCTTTCTTT	CASSSRQGPNTEAFF
TRBV5-1	.	.	TRBJ2-1	TGCGCCAGCAGCTTGGAGTCGGGGTACCCCAATGAGCAGTTCTTC	CASSLESGYPNEQFF
TRBV30	.	few	TRBJ2-3	TGTGCCTGGAGTGTCGGATTAGGGAACCCTAGCACAGATACGCAGTATTTT	CAWSVGLGNPSTDTQYF
TRBV9	.	once	TRBJ1-1	TGTGCCAGCAGCGTAGTTGATTCCCTGAACACTGAAGCTTTCTTT	CASSVVDSLNTEAFF
TRBV27	.	.	TRBJ2-3	TGTGCCAGCAGTGGTGACACAGATACGCAGTATTTT	CASSGDTDTQYF
TRBV6-1	.	few	TRBJ1-5	TGTGCCAGCAGGGTCTACAGCAATCAGCCCCAGCATTTT	CASRVYSNQPQHF
TRBV5-1	.	few	TRBJ1-1	TGCGCCAGCAGCTTGGAGGGCGCTGGGAGGACTGAAGCTTTCTTT	CASSLEGAGRTEAFF
TRBV27	.	few	TRBJ1-2	TGTGCCAGCAGTCCCGCCGGGGCAGGATATGGCTACACCTTC	CASSPAGAGYGYTF
TRBV29-1	.	.	TRBJ1-2	TGCAGCGTTGAAGATCAATGGGACTATGGCTACACCTTC	CSVEDQWDYGYTF
TRBV27	.	.	TRBJ1-1	TGTGCCAGCAGTCTCGGGTCTAACACTGAAGCTTTCTTT	CASSLGSNTEAFF
TRBV25-1	TRBD2	few	TRBJ2-1	TGTGCCAGCAGTGGAGAAGCGGGGGGGTTCAATGAGCAGTTCTTC	CASSGEAGGFNEQFF
TRBV9	TRBD2	.	TRBJ2-4	TGTGCCAGCCGCGGGGGGCGAGCCAAAAACATTCAGTACTTC	CASRGGRAKNIQYF
TRBV27	.	.	TRBJ2-7	TGTGCCAGCGCGTCGGCAGGTATAGGATACGAGCAGTACTTC	CASASAGIGYEQYF
TRBV13	.	.	TRBJ1-5	TGTGCCAGCAGCTTAGGCACTCAGCCCCAGCATTTT	CASSLGTQPQHF
TRBV7-9	.	.	TRBJ1-2	TGTGCCAGCAGCTCGCCGGGACATACCTATGGCTACACCTTC	CASSSPGHTYGYTF
TRBV11-1	TRBD1	.	TRBJ2-7	TGTGCCAGCAGCTTAGTGGGAGGACAGGGGGCGGTCGAGCAGTACTTC	CASSLVGGQGAVEQYF
TRBV4-1	.	.	TRBJ1-6	TGCGCCAGCAGCCAAGTCGATTACAGGGCGGTGTCACCCCTCCACTTT	CASSQVDYRAVSPLHF
TRBV30	.	.	TRBJ1-2	TGTGCCTGGGGGGGGGCTCCAGGGACCAACTATGGCTACACCTTC	CAWGGAPGTNYGYTF
TRBV29-1	.	.	TRBJ2-1	TGCAGCGTTGAGGGGGCCTCCTACAATGAGCAGTTCTTC	CSVEGASYNEQFF
TRBV7-9	.	.	TRBJ1-5	TGTGCCAGCAGCTCCAAGTACGGACCCCAGCATTTT	CASSSKYGPQHF
TRBV15	TRBD2	few	TRBJ2-5	TGTGCCACCAGCGCGCTCGTAGCGGGGCTAACACAAGAGACCCAGTACTTC	CATSALVAGLTQETQYF
TRBV9	.	.	TRBJ2-2	TGTGCCAGCAGCGTGAACACCGGGGAGCTGTTTTTT	CASSVNTGELFF
TRBV4-2	TRBD2	.	TRBJ2-3	TGTGCCAGCAGCCAAGTCAATCTAGCGGAGAGCACAGATACGCAGTATTTT	CASSQVNLAESTDTQYF
TRBV29-1	.	.	TRBJ2-3	TGCAGCGTTGTGGGAGTGGTTGCCACAGATACGCAGTATTTT	CSVVGVVATDTQYF
TRBV29-1	.	few	TRBJ2-2	TGCAGCGTCACTGGAGTCACCGGGGAGCTGTTTTTT	CSVTGVTGELFF
TRBV7-2	.	.	TRBJ2-3	TGTGCCAGCAGCTTAGTCGGCAGGGCGAATGGTGCAGATACGCAGTATTTT	CASSLVGRANGADTQYF
TRBV5-1	TRBD1	.	TRBJ2-7	TGCGCCAGCGGGACAGGGTCCTACGAGCAGTACTTC	CASGTGSYEQYF
TRBV29-1	TRBD1	few	TRBJ1-1	TGCAGCGCCCCACAGGGGGCTGGTGAAGCTTTCTTT	CSAPQGAGEAFF
TRBV29-1	TRBD2	few	TRBJ2-1	TGCAGCGCGACTAGCGGGGGATACAATGAGCAGTTCTTC	CSATSGGYNEQFF
TRBV27	.	.	TRBJ1-1	TGTGCCAGCAGTTTGGGGTCTAGGGCTCGGGCTTTCTTT	CASSLGSRARAFF
TRBV13	.	.	TRBJ1-2	TGTGCCAGCACCCCCGGGGGCTTTAACTATGGCTACACCTTC	CASTPGGFNYGYTF
TRBV6-5	.	.	TRBJ2-5	TGTGCCAGCAGCCCTGACCGGGAGACCCAGTACTTC	CASSPDRETQYF
TRBV4-1	.	.	TRBJ2-5	TGCGCCAGCAGCCAAGCGTCTCTAACGCAGCAAGAGACCCAGTACTTC	CASSQASLTQQETQYF
TRBV9	TRBD2	few	TRBJ2-1	TGTGCCAGCAGCGTAGAAACTAGCGGGTACAATGAGCAGTTCTTC	CASSVETSGYNEQFF
TRBV29-1	.	once	TRBJ1-2	TGCAGCGTTGAGAGGGACCATGGCTACACCTTC	CSVERDHGYTF
TRBV6-5	.	.	TRBJ1-1	TGTGCCAGCAGTTACGGCAGACCAAACACTGAAGCTTTCTTT	CASSYGRPNTEAFF
TRBV27	.	.	TRBJ1-1	TGTGCCAGCAGTTTGGTTGGCAGAGAAGCTTTCTTT	CASSLVGREAFF
TRBV20-1	.	.	TRBJ2-2	TGCAGTGCTACATTTTTCGGGGAGCTGTTTTTT	CSATFFGELFF
TRBV27	TRBD2	.	TRBJ2-7	TGTGCCAGCAGTTCCACCCTATCCCGGGGGGGCCGGGACGAGCAGTACTTC	CASSSTLSRGGRDEQYF
TRBV9	TRBD2	.	TRBJ2-2	TGTGCCACCAGCGGGGGGCTGGGGACCACCGGGGAGCTGTTTTTT	CATSGGLGTTGELFF
TRBV7-3	.	few	TRBJ2-7	TGTGCCAGCAGCTTAATTGCGGGGACCTACGAGCAGTACTTC	CASSLIAGTYEQYF